This TCR beta chain appears in the sequencing data of a study of blood T cell repertoires in COVID-19. Germline V gives CDR1 LNHDA, CDR2 SQIVND (reference sequence). V gave up 3 bases and J gave up 2 bases, with 14 bases separating them. The CDR3 is 15 residues long. Clones were sequenced by immunoSEQ multiplex PCR, and TCRdb holds only the in-frame ones, with some missing. Of under 200,000 clones in the sample, 87% were seen once. The chain combines TRBV19 with TRBJ2-7, with a possible D match to TRBD2 (6 bases). This clonotype was sampled from a man aged 55-75 years with active or convalescent COVID-19. Sequencing input: peripheral blood. The CDR3 here is CASSMAGPSPYEQYF. The CDR3, as DNA: TGTGCCAGTAGTATGGCGGGGCCATCACCCTACGAGCAGTACTTC.